Below are 20 T cell receptor beta chains sequenced from a single sample in a study of shared clonotypes between healthy human individuals. Repertoires were generated with immunoSEQ multiplex PCR, while TCRdb's copy carries only in-frame clones and drops some. The table has millions of clones, over 85% seen once. Material for sequencing was naive CD4+ T cells sorted from blood. The subset here: CD45RA+ positively selected. The origin of the receptors is a man between 18 and 29 years old in good health.

V usage is TRBV5-1 and J usage is TRBJ2-2; D tentatively fits TRBD1 or TRBD2 (5 bases each). The CDR3 runs 15 residues. Germline V gives CDR1 SGHRS, CDR2 YFSETQ. V was pared by 0 bases and J by 4 bases, with 10 bases between. CDR3 amino acids: CASSLDVGTTGELFF. The DNA for the CDR3 is TGCGCCAGCAGCTTGGATGTGGGGACCACCGGGGAGCTGTTTTTT.

The J gene is TRBJ2-1, the V gene TRBV5-4; D perhaps matches TRBD2 (6 bases). The CDR3 sequence is 13 residues long. Trimming stripped 2 bases from V and 6 bases from J, with 9 bases between. Germline V CDR1 and CDR2: SGHNT, YYREEE (reference sequence). Here the CDR3 reads CASSLTSSNEQFF. CDR3 nucleotide sequence: TGTGCCAGCAGCTTAACTAGCTCCAATGAGCAGTTCTTC. The whole variable domain, filled in from reference TRBV5-4 and TRBJ2-1, reads ETGVTQSPTHLIKTRGQQVTLRCSSQSGHNTVSWYQQALGQGPQFIFQYYREEENGRGNFPPRFSGLQFPNYSSELNVNALELDDSALYLCASSLTSSNEQFFGPGTRLTVL.

The chain joins TRBV6-5 to TRBJ2-3, with 12 bases that match TRBD2. The trim removed 6 bases at V and 8 bases at J, leaving 6 bases unmatched. The CDR3 is 14 amino acids. Germline values: CDR1 MNHEY, CDR2 SVGAGI. The CDR3 sequence is CASSPTSGRGTQYF. The DNA for the CDR3 is TGTGCCAGCAGCCCGACTAGCGGGAGAGGTACGCAGTATTTT.

Details on this clone: A read error may be the cause here, since a much bigger clone is one base away. The chain employs TRBV5-6 and TRBJ2-7; D possibly corresponds to TRBD1 (6 bases). CDR1 is SGHDT, CDR2 YYEEEE, per germline. V lost 4 bases, J lost 2 bases, and 7 bases lay in between. The CDR3 extends over 12 amino acids. The CDR3 loop reads CASSRDTYEQYF. CDR3 DNA sequence: TGTGCCAGCAGCCGGGACACCTACGAGCAGTACTTC.

J is TRBJ2-2 and V is TRBV5-1; D remains ambiguous. There are 15 residues in the CDR3. V was pared by 0 bases and J by 0 bases, with 6 bases between. CDR1 is SGHRS, CDR2 YFSETQ, per germline. CDR3: CASSLEQSNTGELFF. DNA for the CDR3: TGCGCCAGCAGCTTGGAGCAGTCGAACACCGGGGAGCTGTTTTTT. Drawing the rest from reference TRBV5-1 and TRBJ2-2, the complete variable domain is KAGVTQTPRYLIKTRGQQVTLSCSPISGHRSVSWYQQTPGQGLQFLFEYFSETQRNKGNFPGRFSGRQFSNSRSEMNVSTLELGDSALYLCASSLEQSNTGELFFGEGSRLTVL.

The chain carries TRBV2 and TRBJ1-1; 9 nucleotides align to TRBD1. This CDR3 has 13 amino acids. The V gene end was trimmed by 7 bases and the J gene end by 5 bases; junction bases not matched to a gene: 5. Germline values: CDR1 SNHLY, CDR2 FYNNEI. The DNA of the CDR3 is TGTGCCAGCAACTACAGGGGGCGGACTGAAGCTTTCTTT. As protein: CASNYRGRTEAFF. Combining the CDR3 with reference TRBV2 and TRBJ1-1 gives the whole variable domain EPEVTQTPSHQVTQMGQEVILRCVPISNHLYFYWYRQILGQKVEFLVSFYNNEISEKSEIFDDQFSVERPDGSNFTLKIRSTKLEDSAMYFCASNYRGRTEAFFGQGTRLTVV.

This sequence joins TRBV5-1 and TRBJ2-1; possibly TRBD1 for D (5 bases). The germline V gene has CDR1 SGHRS and CDR2 YFSETQ. V dropped 4 bases and J dropped 2 bases, with 13 bases sitting between them. The CDR3 is 15 residues long. CDR3 nucleotide sequence: TGCGCCAGCAGCACAAATACAGGCGCCTACAATGAGCAGTTCTTC. This codes for CASSTNTGAYNEQFF.

This clone was observed a single time. The sample carries other DNA sequences with the same CDR3. This sequence joins TRBV18 and TRBJ2-7; 8 bases match TRBD1. V was clipped by 3 bases and J by 3 bases; unmatched bases: 7. The CDR3 is 15 residues long. Germline values: CDR1 KGHSH, CDR2 LQKENI. CDR3 nucleotide sequence: TGTGCCAGCTCACCCGGACAGGGTGCGAGCTACGAGCAGTACTTC. This codes for CASSPGQGASYEQYF.

This clone occurred once. The gene calls are TRBV11-2 and TRBJ2-2, with D hard to call. The V and J ends lost 6 bases and 6 bases respectively, with 8 bases between them. The CDR3 covers 12 residues. Germline lookup yields CDR1 SGHAT and CDR2 FQNNGV. The CDR3 region has the DNA TGTGCCAGCAGACCGTTTCCCGGGGAGCTGTTTTTT. Its translation: CASRPFPGELFF. Using reference TRBV11-2 and TRBJ2-2 for the parts outside the CDR3, the full variable domain is EAGVAQSPRYKIIEKRQSVAFWCNPISGHATLYWYQQILGQGPKLLIQFQNNGVVDDSQLPKDRFSAERLKGVDSTLKIQPAKLEDSAVYLCASRPFPGELFFGEGSRLTVL.

This clone was seen only a few times. V gene TRBV5-8 combines with J gene TRBJ1-6; D is unclear. This CDR3 is built from 13 residues. V dropped 2 bases and J dropped 7 bases, with 7 bases sitting between them. The germline V gene encodes CDR1 SGHTS and CDR2 YDEGEE. The CDR3 region has the DNA TGTGCCAGCAGCTTTGACCCCAATTCACCCCTCCACTTT. Protein sequence: CASSFDPNSPLHF. The full variable domain, in which reference TRBV5-8 and TRBJ1-6 provide the parts outside the CDR3, is EAGVTQSPTHLIKTRGQQATLRCSPISGHTSVYWYQQALGLGLQFLLWYDEGEERNRGNFPPRFSGRQFPNYSSELNVNALELEDSALYLCASSFDPNSPLHFGNGTRLTVT.

V usage is TRBV11-2 and J usage is TRBJ2-7; TRBD1 matches at 8 bases. The trim removed 5 bases at V and 3 bases at J, leaving 9 bases unmatched. CDR3 size: 15 residues. Germline V gene sequence: CDR1 SGHAT, CDR2 FQNNGV. DNA for the CDR3: TGTGCCAGCAGCCCAAGGGACAGGTTCCTCTACGAGCAGTACTTC. This gives the protein CASSPRDRFLYEQYF.

The V gene is TRBV30, the J gene TRBJ1-6; D is ambiguous. Germline loops: CDR1 GTSNPN, CDR2 SVGIG (reference sequence). The V end was cut by 5 bases, the J end by 8 bases, with 16 bases between. The CDR3 extends over 14 amino acids. CDR3 residues: CAWSSRVGDSPLHF. The CDR3 region has the DNA TGTGCCTGGTCATCTCGGGTGGGAGATTCACCCCTCCACTTT.

The chain uses TRBV5-4 and TRBJ2-3; the match to TRBD2 covers 11 bases. Germline values: CDR1 SGHNT, CDR2 YYREEE (reference sequence). V lost 0 bases, J lost 4 bases, and 4 bases stayed unmatched. The length of the CDR3 is 16 residues. For the CDR3, the DNA is TGTGCCAGCAGCTTGGAACTAGCGGGAGTTGCAGATACGCAGTATTTT. It yields the protein CASSLELAGVADTQYF. The whole variable domain, remainder taken from reference TRBV5-4 and TRBJ2-3, is ETGVTQSPTHLIKTRGQQVTLRCSSQSGHNTVSWYQQALGQGPQFIFQYYREEENGRGNFPPRFSGLQFPNYSSELNVNALELDDSALYLCASSLELAGVADTQYFGPGTRLTVL.

The chain recombines TRBV7-9 with TRBJ1-6; 8 bases are shared with TRBD1. The trim removed 4 bases at V and 7 bases at J, leaving 6 bases unmatched. The CDR3 extends over 15 amino acids. CDR1 and CDR2 from the germline V gene are SEHNR and FQNEAQ (reference sequence). The CDR3: CASSSPGQENSPLHF. In DNA, the CDR3 is TGTGCCAGCAGCTCCCCGGGACAGGAAAATTCACCCCTCCACTTT.

The chain carries TRBV15 and TRBJ2-1, with TRBD1 matching over 7 bases. V shed 7 bases, J shed 10 bases, and the junction held 7 bases outside the gene matches. Germline assignment: CDR1 LNHNV and CDR2 YYDKDF (reference sequence). There are 12 residues in the CDR3. DNA of the CDR3: TGTGCCACCAATCACAGGGGCAGGGAGCAGTTCTTC. This codes for CATNHRGREQFF.

V and J are TRBV11-1 and TRBJ2-7; 7 bases are shared with TRBD1. V shed 5 bases, J shed 2 bases, and the junction held 9 bases outside the gene matches. The CDR3 loop spans 15 amino acids. Germline V lookup: CDR1 SGHAT, CDR2 FQDESV (reference sequence). CDR3 in amino acids: CASSRTGVGTYEQYF. In DNA form, the CDR3 reads TGTGCCAGCAGCCGCACAGGGGTGGGGACCTACGAGCAGTACTTC.

This clone was detected only once. V and J are TRBV28 and TRBJ1-2; D is perhaps TRBD1 (6 bases). The CDR3 totals 15 residues. CDR1 and CDR2 (germline): MDHEN, SYDVKM. V lost 4 bases and J 4 bases, leaving 16 bases between the germline ends. In DNA, the CDR3 is TGTGCCAGCAGTTCCACAGGGCCTGGGGGCTATGGCTACACCTTC. The encoded protein is CASSSTGPGGYGYTF.

This clone was picked up many times. V is TRBV9 and J is TRBJ1-1, with TRBD1 matching 10 bases. Germline loops: CDR1 SGDLS, CDR2 YYNGEE. Trimming cost V 3 bases and J 3 bases; bases outside gene matches: 5. The CDR3 is 15 residues long. This CDR3 is CASSGKGTGDTEAFF. The CDR3 DNA sequence: TGTGCCAGCAGCGGAAAAGGGACAGGGGACACTGAAGCTTTCTTT.

The chain combines TRBV10-3 with TRBJ2-3, with 7 bases lining up with TRBD2. The length of the CDR3 is 14 residues. CDR1 ENHRY and CDR2 SYGVKD come from the germline V gene. After removal of 11 bases from V and 0 bases from J, the junction contained 8 bases not matched to a gene. The CDR3 DNA reads as TGTGCCTCCAGTGGGGGGGTTAGCACAGATACGCAGTATTTT. The encoded protein is CASSGGVSTDTQYF.

This chain links TRBV7-9 with TRBJ2-5; the D gene is possibly TRBD2 (6 bases). V lost 5 bases and J 5 bases, leaving 15 bases between the germline ends. The CDR3 consists of 14 residues. From germline, CDR1 is SEHNR and CDR2 FQNEAQ (reference sequence). The CDR3: CASSLSGLAETQYF. The CDR3 nucleotides read TGTGCCAGCAGCCTTAGCGGCCTAGCGGAGACCCAGTACTTC.